The rows below give T cell receptor beta chains drawn from one sample of a study of shared clonotypes between healthy human individuals. The method was immunoSEQ multiplex PCR; TCRdb's version includes in-frame clones alone and lacks a portion of them. Found here are roughly 2.1 million clones, about 93% of them singletons; the top ten hold 1.5% to 2%. Sequencing was carried out using naive CD8+ T cells from PBMCs. The origin of the receptors is a man younger than 35 in good health. Some clones in this sample may be carry-over from other donors' samples. Both conserved end residues are part of each CDR3.

v_call	cdr3_aa
TRBV6-5	CASSYSRRITDGYTF
TRBV13	CASSLAGGQGLSSYEQYF
TRBV4-3	CASSQEGRTGGRYEQYF
TRBV19	CASSSSFVHTQYF
TRBV29-1	CSVEWLGQGANYGYTF
TRBV10-3	CAISESVSSSYEQYF
TRBV15	CAINRGGNTEAFF
TRBV4-1	CASSQDRVGTDTQYF
TRBV6-5	CASNRAGGYLEQFF
TRBV2	CASGGLAYEQYF
TRBV2	CARKRRGTEAFF
TRBV28	CASSLQKSGRDTQYF
TRBV7-6	CASSLGGSSGGRGETQYF
TRBV19	CASSIGGGSSTDTQYF
TRBV27	CASSLVLAGGPNEQFF
TRBV27	CASSPGFPTDTQYF
TRBV6-5	CASAGGNTEAFF
TRBV7-6	CASSLGPTGELFF
TRBV30	CAWSVLRTSTDTQYF
TRBV11-2	CASSLYGRGTEAFF
TRBV10-1	CASSDGRDRFGEQFF
TRBV7-9	CASSLEDTGELFF
TRBV4-1	CASSPTGTEYNEQFF
TRBV29-1	CSVDNRHGNEQYF
TRBV7-9	CASSLGQGEAFF
TRBV5-6	CASSSRTGYVGEQYF
TRBV7-9	CASSYGTSPTRLGTDTQYF
TRBV30	CAWSVASGSDEQFF
TRBV27	CASSLTTGSPYEQYF
TRBV11-2	CASSFPGRGTDTQYF
TRBV7-3	CASSFPQGARSYEQYF
TRBV6-5	CASSYGAYGYTF
TRBV7-7	CASSPGSPFVETQYF
TRBV29-1	CSVGAKTPYEQYF
TRBV30	CAWSVSGFNQPQHF
TRBV7-9	CASSLSDIQWYEQYF
TRBV30	CAWSPPMGDRGNQPQHF
TRBV19	CASSHMFPTNEKLFF
TRBV13	CASSWGQGYEQYF
TRBV11-2	CASSFGTGSYEQYF
TRBV11-2	CASSFTRGGTEAFF
TRBV4-3	CASSQVWGGTNYGYTF
TRBV28	CASSLRGQGAGDTQYF
TRBV7-9	CASSPRDRGVTYEQYF
TRBV7-8	CASSHLAGGSNQPQHF
TRBV11-2	CASSLDLNTEAFF
TRBV27	CASSAGRTGTGQYF
TRBV29-1	CSLGDRVGETQYF
TRBV4-2	CASSQGGEGNEKLFF
TRBV29-1	CSAILGSNQPQHF
TRBV7-6	CASSDQGNTGELFF
TRBV7-9	CASTKYIGVLETQYF
TRBV27	CASSFLMGTEYNEQFF